This T cell receptor beta chain came from a study of tumor-infiltrating lymphocytes in oesophageal squamous cell carcinoma. TCRdb reanalysed the PCR reads using MiXCR and keeps one entry per CDR3 protein. The table has some 6,200 distinct CDR3 sequences, approximately 16% seen once. The CDR3 runs 11 residues. Deletions cut 1 base from V and 11 bases from J, with 8 bases between. Germline-derived CDR1 and CDR2 are SGHNT and YENEEA. This clonotype came up many times. Possible read error: a much larger clone is one base away. This receptor was taken from a male donor with esophageal squamous cell carcinoma. The rearrangement uses TRBV11-3 and TRBJ2-5; D is undetermined. The sequenced sample consisted of normal esophageal tissue next to the tumor. Written as DNA, the CDR3 is TGTGCCAGCAGCTTAGCTAGTGAGCAGTACTTC. Protein sequence: CASSLASEQYF.